This TCR beta chain was observed in a study of T cell responses to AZD1222 COVID-19 vaccine. Study in general: Pooling of second doses given at about 4 or about 12 weeks was done.

Overall study findings and caveats: Vaccination with two AZD1222 doses was followed by a rise in Spike-specific TCR breadth and depth. The CD4 TCRs associated with vaccination extended across spike and predominated at 160-218 and 743-854. Nearly half of spike-specific TCRs reportedly go after variant regions that carry no mutations.

A remark on this clone: Its antigen is not known.

The V end was cut by 1 base, the J end by 6 bases, with 10 bases between. The V gene's germline CDR1 is SGHTA and CDR2 FQGTGA. The CDR3 contains 14 residues. TCRdb keeps only in-frame clones here, not all; method: immunoSEQ multiplex PCR. The sample shows some 140,000 clones, 93% of them seen only once. Source: peripheral blood, taken on day 0 of AZD1222 vaccination. The V and J genes are TRBV7-3 and TRBJ2-1, with D hard to call. The origin of this receptor is an adult in good health. The CDR3 region is CASSLNIAGNEQFF. CDR3 nucleotides: TGTGCCAGCAGCTTAAACATAGCCGGCAATGAGCAGTTCTTC.